The source of this T cell receptor (beta chain) is a study of blood T cell repertoires in COVID-19. Germline V lookup: CDR1 DFQATT, CDR2 SNEGSKA (reference sequence). The CDR3 contains 15 residues. The V and J ends lost 3 bases and 6 bases, in that order; junction bases with no gene match: 14. Data came from immunoSEQ multiplex PCR; TCRdb stores just in-frame clones and leaves some out. The sample holds about 220,000 clones, approximately 92% seen once. The chain couples TRBV20-1 to TRBJ2-7; 7 bases line up with TRBD1. The receptor was derived from a woman aged 18-29 years in a cohort exposed to, infected with or recovered from COVID-19 (not recorded which). The sample taken for sequencing was PBMCs or T cells enriched from blood (not recorded which). Here the CDR3 DNA reads TGCAGTGCTAGTGGGGTTGGGGACAGCGCAGCCGAGCAGTACTTC. Protein sequence: CSASGVGDSAAEQYF.